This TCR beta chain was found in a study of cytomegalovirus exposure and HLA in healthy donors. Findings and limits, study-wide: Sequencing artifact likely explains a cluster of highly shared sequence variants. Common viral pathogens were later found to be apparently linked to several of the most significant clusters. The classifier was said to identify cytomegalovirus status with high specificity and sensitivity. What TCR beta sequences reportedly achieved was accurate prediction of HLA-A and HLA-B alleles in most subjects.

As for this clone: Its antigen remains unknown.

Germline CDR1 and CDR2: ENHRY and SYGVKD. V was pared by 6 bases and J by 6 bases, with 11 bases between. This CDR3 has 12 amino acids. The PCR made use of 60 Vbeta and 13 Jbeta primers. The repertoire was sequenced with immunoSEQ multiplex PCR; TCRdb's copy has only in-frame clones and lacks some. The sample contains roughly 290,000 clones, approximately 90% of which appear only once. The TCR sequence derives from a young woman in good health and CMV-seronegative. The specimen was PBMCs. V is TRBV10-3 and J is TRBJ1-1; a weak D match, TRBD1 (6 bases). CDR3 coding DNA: TGTGCCATCAGCGGGGACACCTCTGAAGCTTTCTTT. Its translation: CAISGDTSEAFF.